This T cell receptor beta chain was sequenced for a study of OX40 agonist ivuxolimab in advanced cancers. Study-wide context: The drug used for patients, ivuxolimab, was an agonistic anti-OX40 (CD134) antibody. Of the patients, three showed partial responses, one with hepatocellular carcinoma and two with cutaneous melanoma.

Using immunoSEQ multiplex PCR, the repertoire was profiled, and TCRdb retains in-frame clones only, with some absent. The sample holds some 14,000 clones, around 62% seen once. Germline V gene data show CDR1 as MDHEN and CDR2 as SYDVKM. The CDR3 runs 14 residues. V gave up 6 bases and J gave up 0 bases, with 8 bases separating them. The chain uses TRBV28 and TRBJ1-4, with D unclear. The sequencing here drew on CD4+ or CD8+ T cells sorted from blood, taken in a trial of the OX40 agonist ivuxolimab. This receptor was obtained from an adult with an advanced solid tumor such as melanoma, head and neck, liver or kidney cancer. The DNA for the CDR3 is TGTGCCAGCAGGCCCGCCACAACTAATGAAAAACTGTTTTTT. Residues: CASRPATTNEKLFF.